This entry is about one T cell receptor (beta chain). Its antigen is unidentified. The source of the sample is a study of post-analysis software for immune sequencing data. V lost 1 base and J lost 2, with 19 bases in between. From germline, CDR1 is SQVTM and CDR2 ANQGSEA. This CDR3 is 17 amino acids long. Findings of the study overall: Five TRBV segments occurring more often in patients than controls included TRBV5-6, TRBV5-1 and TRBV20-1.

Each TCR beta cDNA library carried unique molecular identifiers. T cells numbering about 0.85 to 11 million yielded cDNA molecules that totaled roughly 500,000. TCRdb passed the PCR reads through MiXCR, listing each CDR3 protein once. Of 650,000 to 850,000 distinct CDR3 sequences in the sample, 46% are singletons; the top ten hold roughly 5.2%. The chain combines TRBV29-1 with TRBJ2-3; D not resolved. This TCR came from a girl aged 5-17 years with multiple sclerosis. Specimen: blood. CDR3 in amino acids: CSVEGFRPDDHTDTQYF. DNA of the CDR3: TGCAGCGTTGAAGGATTTCGTCCAGATGACCACACAGATACGCAGTATTTT.